These 29 T cell receptor beta chains were sequenced from one sample in a study of OX40 agonist ivuxolimab in advanced cancers. Repertoires were generated with immunoSEQ multiplex PCR, while TCRdb's copy carries only in-frame clones and drops some. The table lists roughly 70,000 clones, around 86% of them singletons. This material consisted of CD4+ or CD8+ T cells sorted from blood, taken in a trial of the OX40 agonist ivuxolimab. These receptors originate from an adult with an advanced solid tumor such as melanoma, head and neck, liver or kidney cancer.

The chain carries TRBV30 and TRBJ2-1, with 8 bases lining up with TRBD2. The J segment lost 7 bases and the V segment lost 4 bases, leaving 9 bases of the junction unmatched. The CDR3 spans 14 residues. From germline, CDR1 is GTSNPN and CDR2 SVGIG (reference sequence). The CDR3, as DNA: TGTGCCTGGATCGCGGGGGGTAACGGAAATGAGCAGTTCTTC. It translates to CAWIAGGNGNEQFF.

This chain links TRBV18 with TRBJ2-7, with D unclear. Trimming shortened V by 3 bases and J by 0 bases, and 12 bases separated the two germline ends. Per germline, CDR1 KGHSH and CDR2 LQKENI. This CDR3 has 15 amino acids. The CDR3 coding sequence is TGTGCCAGCTCACCTTCTCTAGGGCCCTCCTACGAGCAGTACTTC. This sequence encodes CASSPSLGPSYEQYF.

CDR3 amino acids: CASSMAGTGSRNEQFF. The CDR3 nucleotides read TGTGCCAGTAGTATGGCCGGGACAGGCTCGAGGAATGAGCAGTTCTTC. The V and J genes are TRBV19 and TRBJ2-1; 8 nucleotides line up with TRBD1. CDR1 LNHDA and CDR2 SQIVND come from the germline V gene (reference sequence). V trimming: 3 bases; J trimming: 7 bases; junction bases outside the gene matches: 11. This CDR3 comprises 16 residues.

Only a few counts were recorded for this clone. The rearrangement uses TRBV6-1 and TRBJ2-2; D gene uncertain. The CDR3 sequence is 12 residues long. CDR1 is MNHNS, CDR2 SASEGT, per germline. Trimming removed 9 bases at V and 1 base at J, with 6 bases between. The CDR3 reads CASSRNTGELFF. DNA of the CDR3: TGTGCCAGTTCGAGGAACACCGGGGAGCTGTTTTTT.

The V gene is TRBV6-5, the J gene TRBJ1-1; 7 positions match TRBD1. The CDR3 is 14 amino acids. CDR1 and CDR2 from the germline V gene are MNHEY and SVGAGI. After removal of 6 bases from V and 0 bases from J, the junction contained 4 bases not matched to a gene. CDR3 in DNA: TGTGCCAGCAGAAGACAGGGAATGAACACTGAAGCTTTCTTT. This sequence encodes CASRRQGMNTEAFF.

The rearrangement joins TRBV6-1 to TRBJ2-3; 9 positions match TRBD1. This CDR3 contains 14 residues. J lost 4 bases, V lost 3 bases, and 2 bases had no gene match. Germline V gene lookup returns CDR1 MNHNS and CDR2 SASEGT. The CDR3 loop reads CASSDGQGSDTQYF. The CDR3 DNA reads as TGTGCCAGCAGTGATGGACAGGGGTCAGATACGCAGTATTTT.

The chain is built from TRBV2 and TRBJ2-7; D could derive from TRBD1 or TRBD2 (6 bases each). V dropped 7 bases and J dropped 6 bases, with 16 bases sitting between them. This CDR3 spans 13 amino acids. Germline assignment: CDR1 SNHLY and CDR2 FYNNEI. The CDR3 region has the DNA TGTGCCAGCATGCAGGGGTTGGGAGGCGAGCAGTACTTC. Its protein product is CASMQGLGGEQYF.

This clone was recorded only once. This rearrangement joins TRBV10-3 to TRBJ2-2; 8 nucleotides align to TRBD2. The CDR3 has 16 amino acids. The junction had 7 bases not matched to a gene; V was cut back by 7 bases and J by 0 bases. Germline CDR1 is ENHRY and CDR2 is SYGVKD. For the CDR3, the DNA is TGTGCCATCACCCGGAGCGGGAGTTCGAACACCGGGGAGCTGTTTTTT. It codes for CAITRSGSSNTGELFF.

This clone was counted between two and nine times. V is TRBV11-3 and J is TRBJ1-4; perhaps TRBD1 as D (5 bases). Germline CDR1 reads SGHNT; CDR2 reads YENEEA. The CDR3 contains 14 residues. Deletions cut 5 bases from V and 6 bases from J, with 13 bases between. The CDR3 DNA sequence: TGTGCCAGCAGCCGTACTGGGGGAGATGAAAAACTGTTTTTT. It yields the protein CASSRTGGDEKLFF.

The chain couples TRBV5-4 to TRBJ2-1, with 12 bases identical to TRBD1. The CDR3 consists of 16 residues. Germline V CDR1 and CDR2: SGHNT, YYREEE (reference sequence). V lost 0 bases and J lost 9; bases outside the gene matches: 7. CDR3 loop: CASSLATGQGASEQFF. As DNA, the CDR3 is TGTGCCAGCAGCTTGGCCACGGGACAGGGGGCGAGTGAGCAGTTCTTC.

V is TRBV6-5 and J is TRBJ2-3; the D is unclear. Germline V gives CDR1 MNHEY, CDR2 SVGAGI. The length of the CDR3 is 13 residues. V shed 7 bases and J shed 2 bases, with 10 bases lying between them. The chain's CDR3 is CASTAPATDTQYF. The CDR3 coding sequence is TGTGCCAGCACCGCACCGGCCACAGATACGCAGTATTTT.

The rearrangement links TRBV10-3 to TRBJ1-1; D is uncertain. The germline V gene encodes CDR1 ENHRY and CDR2 SYGVKD. Trimming stripped 2 bases from V and 5 bases from J, with 12 bases between. This CDR3 contains 14 residues. CDR3 in amino acids: CAISEATVATEAFF. The CDR3 DNA reads TGTGCCATCAGTGAGGCTACCGTTGCTACTGAAGCTTTCTTT.

The rearrangement links TRBV6-5 to TRBJ1-4, with D tentatively TRBD1 (5 bases). The germline V gene encodes CDR1 MNHEY and CDR2 SVGAGI. This CDR3 is built from 13 residues. V was trimmed by 4 bases and J by 8 bases, leaving 11 bases between them. The CDR3 here is CASSSPGDEKLFF. The CDR3 nucleotides read TGTGCCAGCAGTTCCCCGGGGGACGAAAAACTGTTTTTT.

This chain connects TRBV18 to TRBJ2-1; 10 nucleotides agree with TRBD2. The germline V gene has CDR1 KGHSH and CDR2 LQKENI. CDR3 length: 16 residues. Trimming took 0 bases from V and 9 from J; bases not matched to a gene: 8. The CDR3 DNA is TGTGCCAGCTCACCACCCGCTAGCGGGAGCAAGGGTGAGCAGTTCTTC. It codes for CASSPPASGSKGEQFF.

The genes are TRBV6-1 and TRBJ1-6; TRBD1 matches at 8 bases. Per germline, CDR1 MNHNS and CDR2 SASEGT. This CDR3 spans 14 amino acids. V was pared by 8 bases and J by 10 bases, with 10 bases of the junction left unmatched. The CDR3 DNA sequence: TGTGCCAGCGGCCCTGGACAGGGAGGATCACCCCTCCACTTT. It specifies CASGPGQGGSPLHF.

The chain combines TRBV9 with TRBJ2-2; the match to TRBD2 covers 16 bases. Germline-derived CDR1 and CDR2 are SGDLS and YYNGEE. V trimming: 4 bases; J trimming: 7 bases; junction bases outside the gene matches: 10. The CDR3 has 18 residues. This chain's CDR3 is CASSLTGLAGGPSGELFF. DNA of the CDR3: TGTGCCAGCAGCCTAACGGGACTAGCGGGGGGGCCTAGCGGGGAGCTGTTTTTT.

The chain combines TRBV28 with TRBJ2-7; D perhaps matches TRBD2 (6 bases). The CDR3 totals 12 residues. Germline V CDR1 and CDR2: MDHEN, SYDVKM. Trimming removed 7 bases at V and 7 bases at J, with 14 bases between. CDR3 amino acids: CASKTGSREQYF. For the CDR3, the DNA is TGTGCCAGCAAAACCGGGAGCAGGGAGCAGTACTTC.

The J gene is TRBJ1-1, the V gene TRBV28; D not resolved. V was shortened by 8 bases and J by 0 bases, with 13 bases between the two germline ends. This CDR3 has 14 residues. CDR1 is MDHEN and CDR2 is SYDVKM in the germline V gene. For the CDR3, the DNA is TGTGCCAGCCGCGTAGAGTTTATGAACACTGAAGCTTTCTTT. The encoded protein is CASRVEFMNTEAFF.

The rearrangement joins TRBV30 to TRBJ2-7; 10 nucleotides match TRBD2. Trimming took 2 bases from V and 4 from J; bases not matched to a gene: 5. This CDR3 has 14 amino acids. Germline V CDR1 and CDR2: GTSNPN, SVGIG (reference sequence). CDR3: CAWSRVAGGYEQYF. CDR3 bases: TGTGCCTGGAGTAGAGTAGCGGGGGGTTACGAGCAGTACTTC.

V usage is TRBV4-1 and J usage is TRBJ2-3; 7 bases line up with TRBD2. CDR1 MGHRA and CDR2 YSYEKL come from the germline V gene. V gave up 0 bases and J gave up 0 bases; unmatched junction bases: 6. CDR3 length: 17 amino acids. The CDR3 loop reads CASSQDRLAGSTDTQYF. DNA for the CDR3: TGCGCCAGCAGCCAAGATAGACTAGCAGGGAGCACAGATACGCAGTATTTT.

The chain couples TRBV4-2 to TRBJ2-5; TRBD2 matches 8 bases. Germline CDR1 reads LGHNA; CDR2 reads YNFKEQ. CDR3 length: 14 residues. V was clipped by 2 bases and J by 5 bases; unmatched bases: 4. CDR3 amino acids: CASSQTGLGETQYF. In DNA, the CDR3 is TGTGCCAGCAGCCAAACGGGACTAGGGGAGACCCAGTACTTC.

The chain joins TRBV6-5 to TRBJ2-3; 8 nucleotides line up with TRBD2. Germline assignment: CDR1 MNHEY and CDR2 SVGAGI. The length of the CDR3 is 16 residues. V dropped 0 bases and J dropped 2; count of bases not matched to a gene: 4. For the CDR3, the DNA is TGTGCCAGCAGTTACTCAGGTAGCGGGGCCACAGATACGCAGTATTTT. It translates to CASSYSGSGATDTQYF.

V and J are TRBV18 and TRBJ2-1, with TRBD2 matching over 9 bases. Germline-derived CDR1 and CDR2 are KGHSH and LQKENI. The CDR3 consists of 15 residues. V dropped 2 bases and J dropped 5; count of bases not matched to a gene: 4. The CDR3 sequence: CASSPALAGNNEQFF. CDR3 sequence (DNA): TGTGCCAGCTCACCAGCCCTAGCGGGAAACAATGAGCAGTTCTTC.

The genes are TRBV29-1 and TRBJ2-7; 8 bases are shared with TRBD2. With 7 bases clipped from V and 7 bases from J, the junction kept 12 bases outside the gene matches. This CDR3 has 13 amino acids. CDR1 and CDR2 (germline): SQVTM, ANQGSEA. CDR3 protein: CSGASGPGGEQYF. DNA for the CDR3: TGCAGCGGAGCTAGCGGGCCCGGGGGGGAGCAGTACTTC.

The chain carries TRBV19 and TRBJ2-6, with TRBD2 identical over 10 bases. The V and J ends lost 4 bases and 0 bases, in that order; junction bases with no gene match: 3. Germline assignment: CDR1 LNHDA and CDR2 SQIVND (reference sequence). This CDR3 has 17 amino acids. CDR3 in amino acids: CASSTASGSSGANVLTF. The CDR3 bases are TGTGCCAGTAGTACCGCTAGCGGGAGCTCTGGGGCCAACGTCCTGACTTTC. Based on the CDR3 plus reference TRBV19 and TRBJ2-6, the full variable domain is DGGITQSPKYLFRKEGQNVTLSCEQNLNHDAMYWYRQDPGQGLRLIYYSQIVNDFQKGDIAEGYSVSREKKESFPLTVTSAQKNPTAFYLCASSTASGSSGANVLTFGAGSRLTVL.

The chain combines TRBV19 with TRBJ2-6; D uncertain. The CDR3 has 18 residues. V was shortened by 5 bases and J by 5 bases, with 22 bases between the two germline ends. The germline V gene encodes CDR1 LNHDA and CDR2 SQIVND (reference sequence). CDR3 DNA: TGTGCCAGTAGTGATGGACGGAAATCACAAAGTCGGGCCAACGTCCTGACTTTC. Its protein product is CASSDGRKSQSRANVLTF.

This chain uses TRBV7-9 with TRBJ2-7; 11 nucleotides agree with TRBD2. This CDR3 contains 13 residues. Germline trimming cut 6 bases from V and 6 bases from J; bases unmatched to any gene: 4. Germline lookup yields CDR1 SEHNR and CDR2 FQNEAQ (reference sequence). As DNA, the CDR3 is TGTGCCAGCAGATCTGGGACTAGCGGCGAGCAGTACTTC. Amino acid sequence: CASRSGTSGEQYF.

The genes are TRBV19 and TRBJ2-3, with 7 bases fitting TRBD2. V gave up 3 bases and J gave up 0 bases; unmatched junction bases: 3. The CDR3 is made up of 15 amino acids. The germline V gene encodes CDR1 LNHDA and CDR2 SQIVND (reference sequence). The CDR3 nucleotides read TGTGCCAGTAGTATCGGCGGGAGTAGCACAGATACGCAGTATTTT. Its protein product is CASSIGGSSTDTQYF. The whole variable domain, filled in from reference TRBV19 and TRBJ2-3, reads DGGITQSPKYLFRKEGQNVTLSCEQNLNHDAMYWYRQDPGQGLRLIYYSQIVNDFQKGDIAEGYSVSREKKESFPLTVTSAQKNPTAFYLCASSIGGSSTDTQYFGPGTRLTVL.

The chain employs TRBV28 and TRBJ1-1; 9 nucleotides align to TRBD1. Trimming took 6 bases from V and 11 from J; bases not matched to a gene: 13. The CDR3 loop spans 14 amino acids. The germline CDR1 and CDR2 sequences are MDHEN and SYDVKM. This CDR3 is CASSPLRDRDAAFF. CDR3 bases: TGTGCCAGCAGCCCGCTCCGGGACAGGGATGCCGCTTTCTTT. The entire variable domain, with the rest obtained from reference TRBV28 and TRBJ1-1, is as follows: DVKVTQSSRYLVKRTGEKVFLECVQDMDHENMFWYRQDPGLGLRLIYFSYDVKMKEKGDIPEGYSVSREKKERFSLILESASTNQTSMYLCASSPLRDRDAAFFGQGTRLTVV.